This passage covers 7 T cell receptor beta chains from one sample sequenced in a study of T cell responses to AZD1222 COVID-19 vaccine. TCRdb's table, derived via immunoSEQ multiplex PCR, lists solely in-frame clones and lacks some. The sample holds tens of thousands of clones; approximately 84% are singletons and the top ten take 10%. Sample: peripheral blood, taken on day 0 of AZD1222 vaccination. These receptors all stem from an adult in good health.

This clone was seen more than once but under ten times. This chain connects TRBV12-3 or TRBV12-4 to TRBJ2-5; 9 bases match TRBD2. Trimming at V came to 7 bases and at J to 3 bases, leaving 3 bases not matched to a gene. CDR3 size: 13 residues. In DNA form, the CDR3 reads TGTGCCAGCAAGCCTAGCGGGGAAGAGACCCAGTACTTC. Translated: CASKPSGEETQYF.

V usage is TRBV30 and J usage is TRBJ2-3; D is perhaps TRBD1 or TRBD2 (6 bases each). Looked up from germline, CDR1 is GTSNPN and CDR2 is SVGIG (reference sequence). Trimming took off 0 bases at V and 0 bases at J, with 10 bases between the two ends. The CDR3 length is 15 residues. The DNA of the CDR3 is TGTGCCTGGAGTGTGAGGGGGGCCAGCACAGATACGCAGTATTTT. This encodes CAWSVRGASTDTQYF.

This clone was recorded only once. The V call is TRBV4-1, the J call TRBJ2-7, with D hard to call. Germline V gene lookup returns CDR1 MGHRA and CDR2 YSYEKL. This CDR3 has 14 residues. Between the trimmed V and J ends, which lost 0 bases and 4 bases, there was a span of 10 bases. For the CDR3, the DNA is TGCGCCAGCAGCCAAGATGCGGTCTTTTACGAGCAGTACTTC. Amino acids: CASSQDAVFYEQYF.

The V gene is TRBV7-9, the J gene TRBJ1-2, with 9 bases matching TRBD1. Germline CDR1 reads SEHNR; CDR2 reads FQNEAQ (reference sequence). This CDR3 is built from 13 residues. After removal of 8 bases from V and 8 bases from J, the junction contained 9 bases not matched to a gene. In DNA, the CDR3 is TGTGCCAGCGAACCGGGACAGGGAGGCGGCTACACCTTC. Protein: CASEPGQGGGYTF.

The chain carries TRBV6-6 and TRBJ1-1; no definite D call. Trimming stripped 4 bases from V and 7 bases from J, with 7 bases between. The V gene's germline CDR1 is MNHNY and CDR2 SVGAGI (reference sequence). The length of the CDR3 is 11 residues. The CDR3 spells CASSSGGEAFF. The CDR3 bases are TGTGCCAGCAGTTCCGGTGGTGAAGCTTTCTTT.

V is TRBV7-5 and J is TRBJ1-3. TRBV7-5 is tagged as a pseudogene. CDR3 length: 14 amino acids. This CDR3 reads CVRSLQGPGNTIYF. In nucleotides, the CDR3 is TGTGTCAGAAGCTTGCAGGGACCTGGAAACACCATATATTTT.

This chain links TRBV4-2 with TRBJ2-5, with D possibly being TRBD2 (5 bases). Trimming left V 4 bases short and J 1 base short, with 13 bases between. Germline V gene lookup returns CDR1 LGHNA and CDR2 YNFKEQ. The CDR3 covers 15 residues. In DNA, the CDR3 is TGTGCCAGCAGCCCGGGATTGGAAGCCCAAGAGACCCAGTACTTC. It translates to CASSPGLEAQETQYF.